These 14 T cell receptor beta chains came from one sample sequenced in a study of T cell responses to AZD1222 COVID-19 vaccine. Generated by immunoSEQ multiplex PCR, the TCRdb table keeps only in-frame clones and is missing some. The table lists some 81,000 clones, around 83% of them singletons. Specimen: peripheral blood, collected 28 days after the second AZD1222 dose. These receptors were obtained from an adult who received the AZD1222 COVID-19 vaccine.

This chain joins TRBV5-1 and TRBJ2-1; weak D call: TRBD2 (6 bases). The V gene lost 7 bases and the J gene lost 4 bases, with 18 bases spanning the gap. Per germline, CDR1 SGHRS and CDR2 YFSETQ. The CDR3 contains 15 residues. The CDR3 region has the DNA TGCGCCAGCTGCCCCGGCGGGGCTGGGTACAATGAGCAGTTCTTC. It is translated as CASCPGGAGYNEQFF.

This clone was seen only once. The chain recombines TRBV19 with TRBJ1-5; a weak D match, TRBD1 (5 bases). The CDR3 sequence is 15 residues long. Germline V lookup: CDR1 LNHDA, CDR2 SQIVND (reference sequence). The germline V and J ends were trimmed by 1 base and 3 bases, with 10 bases remaining between them. The CDR3 reads CASSIGQGDNQPQHF. Written as DNA, the CDR3 is TGTGCCAGTAGTATAGGGCAGGGTGACAATCAGCCCCAGCATTTT.

The chain couples TRBV6-5 to TRBJ2-3; TRBD2 matches 7 bases. J lost 0 bases, V lost 10 bases, and 7 bases had no gene match. The germline gives CDR1 MNHEY, CDR2 SVGAGI. This CDR3 region has 14 residues. CDR3 DNA sequence: TGTGCCACTTCGGGGGGAACTAGCACAGATACGCAGTATTTT. Its translation: CATSGGTSTDTQYF.

In DNA form, the CDR3 reads TGTGCCAGCAGCTTAGAACCGGATAATTCACCCCTCCACTTT. This translates into CASSLEPDNSPLHF. V and J are TRBV11-2 and TRBJ1-6; D is undetermined. Deletions cut 0 bases from V and 5 bases from J, with 5 bases between. The CDR3 is 14 amino acids. Per the germline V gene, CDR1 is SGHAT and CDR2 is FQNNGV. The full variable domain, rest sourced from reference TRBV11-2 and TRBJ1-6, is EAGVAQSPRYKIIEKRQSVAFWCNPISGHATLYWYQQILGQGPKLLIQFQNNGVVDDSQLPKDRFSAERLKGVDSTLKIQPAKLEDSAVYLCASSLEPDNSPLHFGNGTRLTVT.

The CDR3 nucleotides are TGTGCCAGCAGCGTAGCCCCACAGGGGGGGTACTACGAGCAGTACTTC. It translates to CASSVAPQGGYYEQYF. The V gene is TRBV9, the J gene TRBJ2-7; weak D call: TRBD1 (8 bases). Per germline, CDR1 SGDLS and CDR2 YYNGEE. V lost 0 bases and J 3 bases, leaving 16 bases between the germline ends. The CDR3 totals 16 residues. Full variable domain (remainder filled in from reference TRBV9 and TRBJ2-7): DSGVTQTPKHLITATGQRVTLRCSPRSGDLSVYWYQQSLDQGLQFLIQYYNGEERAKGNILERFSAQQFPDLHSELNLSSLELGDSALYFCASSVAPQGGYYEQYFGPGTRLTVT.

There are a few counts of this clone. V gene TRBV14 combines with J gene TRBJ1-2; no clear D. Germline loops: CDR1 SGHDN, CDR2 FVKESK. The CDR3 covers 13 residues. Trimming took off 5 bases at V and 4 bases at J, with 11 bases between the two ends. The CDR3 DNA follows: TGTGCCAGCAGCTGGGCTTTGGGCTATGGCTACACCTTC. Residues: CASSWALGYGYTF.

V is TRBV6-1 and J is TRBJ2-7; TRBD1 is a possible D gene (5 bases). Germline CDR1 and CDR2: MNHNS and SASEGT. Trimming took off 1 base at V and 2 bases at J, with 15 bases between the two ends. The CDR3 totals 16 residues. CDR3 coding DNA: TGTGCCAGCAGTGAAGGCTTGGGGCCCCCAACCTACGAGCAGTACTTC. Amino acid sequence: CASSEGLGPPTYEQYF.

The CDR3 loop reads CASSEKGQVYEQYF. The DNA for the CDR3 is TGTGCCAGCAGTGAAAAGGGACAGGTCTACGAGCAGTACTTC. This chain uses TRBV6-1 with TRBJ2-7; 8 bases line up with TRBD1. The length of the CDR3 is 14 residues. Losses at the gene ends were 2 bases for V and 3 bases for J; bases not matched to a gene: 3. Per germline, CDR1 MNHNS and CDR2 SASEGT.

Of note for this clone: Germline is not matched at one junction end, which may reflect a read error. The rearrangement uses TRBV27 and TRBJ2-7; D is undetermined. CDR1 is MNHEY and CDR2 is SMNVEV in the germline V gene (reference sequence). This CDR3 comprises 15 residues. The CDR3 sequence: CASSLSGVVAHEQYF. CDR3 sequence (DNA): TGTGCCAGTAGTTTATCGGGTGTGGTAGCCCACGAGCAGTACTTC.

This chain uses TRBV28 with TRBJ2-3; 8 bases are shared with TRBD2. From germline, CDR1 is MDHEN and CDR2 SYDVKM. This CDR3 comprises 16 residues. V gave up 3 bases and J gave up 5 bases; unmatched junction bases: 10. The DNA for the CDR3 is TGTGCCAGCAGTTTCCGGGGCAGCGGGGGAGTAGATACGCAGTATTTT. Amino acids: CASSFRGSGGVDTQYF. The variable domain in full, with the rest retrieved from reference TRBV28 and TRBJ2-3, is DVKVTQSSRYLVKRTGEKVFLECVQDMDHENMFWYRQDPGLGLRLIYFSYDVKMKEKGDIPEGYSVSREKKERFSLILESASTNQTSMYLCASSFRGSGGVDTQYFGPGTRLTVL.

This clone was observed a handful of times. J is TRBJ1-4 and V is TRBV2; the D is unclear. Germline loops: CDR1 SNHLY, CDR2 FYNNEI. The CDR3 consists of 13 residues. Trimming cost V 5 bases and J 8 bases, with 12 bases left between them. The CDR3: CASSTLRKEKLFF. CDR3 DNA: TGTGCCAGCAGTACACTGCGGAAGGAAAAACTGTTTTTT. Drawing the rest from reference TRBV2 and TRBJ1-4, the complete variable domain is EPEVTQTPSHQVTQMGQEVILRCVPISNHLYFYWYRQILGQKVEFLVSFYNNEISEKSEIFDDQFSVERPDGSNFTLKIRSTKLEDSAMYFCASSTLRKEKLFFGSGTQLSVL.

The chain recombines TRBV28 with TRBJ2-1; D perhaps matches TRBD2 (7 bases). Trimming stripped 5 bases from V and 10 bases from J, with 18 bases between. This CDR3 is 14 amino acids long. CDR1 is MDHEN and CDR2 is SYDVKM in the germline V gene. CDR3 in amino acids: CASSGPGGRREQFF. DNA for the CDR3: TGTGCCAGCAGTGGGCCGGGGGGCCGGAGGGAGCAGTTCTTC.

Written as DNA, the CDR3 is TGTGCCAGCAGCTTAGCCGCGCCCTACGAGCAGTACTTC. It encodes CASSLAAPYEQYF. V is TRBV11-2 and J is TRBJ2-7; D is unresolved. This CDR3 has 13 residues. V lost 1 base, J lost 2 bases, and 6 bases lay in between. Germline CDR1 reads SGHAT; CDR2 reads FQNNGV.

This clone appeared once. The V gene is TRBV5-1, the J gene TRBJ2-3; D is possibly TRBD2 (7 bases). Trimming cost V 4 bases and J 6 bases, with 24 bases left between them. There are 17 residues in the CDR3. Germline V CDR1 and CDR2: SGHRS, YFSETQ. In DNA form, the CDR3 reads TGCGCCAGCAGCCTGGGGGCTAGCGGCGACACGTCGGATACGCAGTATTTT. Translating it yields CASSLGASGDTSDTQYF.